One T cell receptor beta chain is described in this entry. The target antigen is unknown. The data are from a study of T cells in Graves' hyperthyroidism and ophthalmopathy. Points from the study as a whole: Stable hyperthyroidism was separated from ophthalmopathy by a model based on 13 V-J features. The model predicted ophthalmopathy a median around six months before onset.

Trimming stripped 0 bases from V and 4 bases from J, with 7 bases between. Germline values: CDR1 DFQATT, CDR2 SNEGSKA (reference sequence). The length of the CDR3 is 14 residues. Researchers amplified the TCR beta CDR3 regions from RNA transcripts. Initially, a first-round RT-PCR of the TCR CDR3 employed the HTBI primer set. One entry per CDR3 protein results from TCRdb running MiXCR on the multiplex PCR reads. The data show roughly 300,000 distinct CDR3 sequences, roughly 13% seen once. Hyperthyroidism was newly diagnosed in patients aged 18 to 65 (duration under 2 months). The chain uses TRBV20-1 and TRBJ2-6; D gene uncertain. The TCR originated in a woman under 40 with Graves' hyperthyroidism. The sequencing sample was made of blood. The CDR3 DNA follows: TGCAGTGCTAGAGATTGGAAGGGGGCCAACGTCCTGACTTTC. Translated: CSARDWKGANVLTF.